The T cell receptor (beta chain) under discussion was sequenced for a study of blood T cell repertoires in COVID-19. From germline, CDR1 is MDHEN and CDR2 SYDVKM. The CDR3 loop spans 19 amino acids. V was clipped by 3 bases and J by 0 bases, with 21 bases between them. Only in-frame clones appear in the TCRdb table, and some are missing; sequencing was by immunoSEQ multiplex PCR. The sample includes under 250,000 clones, roughly 86% of them seen just once. V usage is TRBV28 and J usage is TRBJ1-3; TRBD1 might be the D (5 bases). The TCR comes from a woman aged 60-75 years who had recovered from COVID-19. Sequencing used peripheral blood. The chain's CDR3 is CASSFEQGSPADSGNTIYF. The CDR3, as DNA: TGTGCCAGCAGTTTTGAGCAGGGATCCCCCGCCGACTCTGGAAACACCATATATTTT.